These 20 T cell receptor beta chains originate from one sample sequenced in a study of response to subunit inactivated influenza vaccine. One entry per CDR3 protein, called by TCRdb with MiXCR from the RT-PCR reads. The sample records around 580,000 distinct CDR3 sequences, approximately 14% being singletons. The source material was PBMCs from blood, sampled about 12 days after vaccination. The receptors here all came from a man aged 45-65 years who received an inactivated influenza vaccine.

V usage is TRBV11-2 and J usage is TRBJ2-7; perhaps TRBD2 as D (5 bases). The germline V and J ends were trimmed by 1 base and 1 base, with 20 bases remaining between them. Germline lookup yields CDR1 SGHAT and CDR2 FQNNGV. The CDR3 loop spans 18 amino acids. CDR3 nucleotides: TGTGCCAGCAGCTTAGGGAGATCATGGGGAGTAGGGTCCTACGAGCAGTACTTC. Its translation is CASSLGRSWGVGSYEQYF.

This clonotype was counted once. The genes are TRBV29-1 and TRBJ2-3, with D maybe TRBD1 (5 bases). Deletions cut 5 bases from V and 1 base from J, with 7 bases between. The CDR3 spans 12 residues. CDR1 is SQVTM and CDR2 is ANQGSEA in the germline V gene. DNA of the CDR3: TGCAGCGTTCAGACAGGCACAGATACGCAGTATTTT. The encoded protein is CSVQTGTDTQYF.

This clonotype was counted ten times or more. The chain couples TRBV5-1 to TRBJ2-3, with 12 bases fitting TRBD2. This CDR3 comprises 14 residues. Germline CDR1 reads SGHRS; CDR2 reads YFSETQ. Trimming at V came to 7 bases and at J to 6 bases, leaving 6 bases not matched to a gene. CDR3 sequence (DNA): TGCGCCAGCGCTAGCGGGAGGGCCTCCGATACGCAGTATTTT. This gives the protein CASASGRASDTQYF.

The V gene is TRBV6-6, the J gene TRBJ2-5; no clear D. Germline loops: CDR1 MNHNY, CDR2 SVGAGI (reference sequence). Trimming stripped 2 bases from V and 5 bases from J, with 9 bases between. CDR3 size: 13 residues. DNA for the CDR3: TGTGCCAGCAGTTACGGATCTGGGGAGACCCAGTACTTC. It encodes CASSYGSGETQYF.

In this sample, this clonotype turned up a few times. The chain joins TRBV2 to TRBJ1-6; D unresolved. The CDR3 has 13 amino acids. Trimming removed 5 bases at V and 7 bases at J, with 9 bases between. Germline CDR1 reads SNHLY; CDR2 reads FYNNEI. CDR3 protein: CASSTNPNSPLHF. The DNA of the CDR3 is TGTGCCAGCAGTACAAACCCGAATTCACCCCTCCACTTT.

This clonotype has a handful of counts. The V call is TRBV7-2, the J call TRBJ2-2; D is uncertain. Germline loops: CDR1 SGHTA, CDR2 FQGNSA. This CDR3 contains 14 residues. Trimming cost V 0 bases and J 10 bases, with 12 bases left between them. The CDR3: CASSLALTPPELFF. The CDR3, as DNA: TGTGCCAGCAGCTTAGCGCTAACCCCCCCGGAGCTGTTTTTT.

This chain links TRBV25-1 with TRBJ2-2; 7 nucleotides match TRBD2. Germline V CDR1 and CDR2: MGHDK, SYGVNS. The CDR3 spans 12 residues. V trimming: 11 bases; J trimming: 6 bases; junction bases outside the gene matches: 6. The CDR3 DNA is TGTGCCGCACTAGCGCTCGCCGGGGAGCTGTTTTTT. Its translation is CAALALAGELFF.

This sequence joins TRBV20-1 and TRBJ2-4; TRBD2 is a possible D gene (5 bases). Germline lookup yields CDR1 DFQATT and CDR2 SNEGSKA (reference sequence). The germline V and J ends were trimmed by 3 bases and 9 bases, with 9 bases remaining between them. The CDR3 is 11 residues long. The CDR3 coding sequence is TGCAGTGCTAGTTCGGGGATCATTCAGTACTTC. Its translation: CSASSGIIQYF.

The sample holds many counts of this clonotype. The genes are TRBV5-1 and TRBJ1-2; D not resolved. V was pared by 3 bases and J by 8 bases, with 14 bases between. The CDR3 totals 13 residues. Germline V lookup: CDR1 SGHRS, CDR2 YFSETQ. The CDR3 sequence is CASSYATTDGYTF. In DNA form, the CDR3 reads TGCGCCAGCAGCTACGCGACAACCGACGGCTACACCTTC.

This chain uses TRBV9 with TRBJ2-5, with D unresolved. Germline loops: CDR1 SGDLS, CDR2 YYNGEE. V lost 3 bases and J 4 bases, leaving 10 bases between the germline ends. The CDR3 totals 13 residues. This chain's CDR3 is CASSGQESETQYF. In DNA form, the CDR3 reads TGTGCCAGCAGCGGGCAGGAATCAGAGACCCAGTACTTC.

On this clonotype: Its ends do not fully match the called genes, so a read error is possible. The CDR3 DNA reads as TGTGCCAGCAGCTTAGACGCAGGGAAGACTGAAGCTTTCTTT. Protein sequence: CASSLDAGKTEAFF. The rearrangement joins TRBV12-3 or TRBV12-4 to TRBJ1-1, with a tentative D call TRBD1 (5 bases). This CDR3 has 14 residues.

The sample holds many counts of this clonotype. CDR3 nucleotide sequence: TGCGCCAGCAGTCTTACGGGACGCGTCTATGGCTACACCTTC. Its protein product is CASSLTGRVYGYTF. This chain uses TRBV5-1 with TRBJ1-2; possible D gene TRBD1, 5 bases. The CDR3 loop spans 14 amino acids. The V end lost 5 bases, the J end lost 4 bases, and 15 bases lay between the germline ends. Germline values: CDR1 SGHRS, CDR2 YFSETQ.

This clonotype occurred a few times. J is TRBJ2-7 and V is TRBV6-2 or TRBV6-3; a weak D match, TRBD1 (6 bases). There are 16 residues in the CDR3. V dropped 0 bases and J dropped 5 bases, with 17 bases sitting between them. Per the germline V gene, CDR1 is MNHEY and CDR2 is SVGEGT. This chain's CDR3 is CASSYSNIRGRNEQYF. DNA for the CDR3: TGTGCCAGCAGTTACTCGAATATCAGGGGACGTAACGAGCAGTACTTC.

The chain links TRBV6-2 or TRBV6-3 to TRBJ1-6; D is perhaps TRBD1 (5 bases). Germline V gene sequence: CDR1 MNHEY, CDR2 SVGEGT. Deletions cut 2 bases from V and 10 bases from J, with 12 bases between. There are 14 residues in the CDR3. CDR3 bases: TGTGCCAGCAGTTACGACAGTTACTACTCACCCCTCCACTTT. Translating gives CASSYDSYYSPLHF.

This clonotype was counted between two and nine times. The chain is built from TRBV18 and TRBJ2-7; tentative D call: TRBD1 (5 bases). V dropped 1 base and J dropped 1 base, with 8 bases sitting between them. Germline V gene data show CDR1 as KGHSH and CDR2 as LQKENI. The CDR3 spans 14 residues. The CDR3 DNA sequence: TGTGCCAGCTCACCACAATCAGGGTCCTACGAGCAGTACTTC. This gives the protein CASSPQSGSYEQYF.

The chain combines TRBV20-1 with TRBJ1-2, with a weak D call TRBD1 (6 bases). The CDR3 has 15 residues. Germline assignment: CDR1 DFQATT and CDR2 SNEGSKA (reference sequence). Deletions cut 3 bases from V and 4 bases from J, with 18 bases between. Here the CDR3 reads CSASVNRDMTYGYTF. DNA for the CDR3: TGCAGTGCTAGTGTTAACCGGGACATGACCTATGGCTACACCTTC.

Worth noting for this clonotype: The junction differs from germline at one of its ends, possibly a read error. The chain recombines TRBV12-3 or TRBV12-4 with TRBJ1-2; weak D call: TRBD1 (5 bases). The CDR3 spans 11 residues. The CDR3: CASSSKGRGVF. The CDR3 DNA is TGTGCCAGCAGTTCCAAGGGACGAGGGGTCTTC.

The chain links TRBV29-1 to TRBJ2-7; D possibly corresponds to TRBD2 (6 bases). Germline values: CDR1 SQVTM, CDR2 ANQGSEA. V lost 6 bases, J lost 5 bases, and 26 bases lay in between. The CDR3 contains 16 residues. CDR3 amino acids: CSVTAPAGLVFDEQYF. The CDR3 coding sequence is TGCAGCGTCACAGCGCCCGCGGGGTTAGTGTTCGACGAGCAGTACTTC.

This clonotype showed up just a few times. The chain joins TRBV15 to TRBJ2-3, with D possibly matching TRBD2 (7 bases). Deletions cut 5 bases from V and 5 bases from J, with 17 bases between. Germline CDR1 is LNHNV and CDR2 is YYDKDF (reference sequence). This CDR3 has 15 amino acids. The CDR3 DNA sequence: TGTGCCACCAGCCCCGGGGGGCTGGGGGGAGATACGCAGTATTTT. Its translation: CATSPGGLGGDTQYF.

This clonotype was counted many times. The chain uses TRBV29-1 and TRBJ1-1, with D unclear. V was clipped by 6 bases and J by 1 base, with 6 bases between them. This CDR3 spans 11 amino acids. Per germline, CDR1 SQVTM and CDR2 ANQGSEA. This CDR3 reads CSVRGNTEAFF. In DNA form, the CDR3 reads TGCAGCGTCCGGGGGAACACTGAAGCTTTCTTT.